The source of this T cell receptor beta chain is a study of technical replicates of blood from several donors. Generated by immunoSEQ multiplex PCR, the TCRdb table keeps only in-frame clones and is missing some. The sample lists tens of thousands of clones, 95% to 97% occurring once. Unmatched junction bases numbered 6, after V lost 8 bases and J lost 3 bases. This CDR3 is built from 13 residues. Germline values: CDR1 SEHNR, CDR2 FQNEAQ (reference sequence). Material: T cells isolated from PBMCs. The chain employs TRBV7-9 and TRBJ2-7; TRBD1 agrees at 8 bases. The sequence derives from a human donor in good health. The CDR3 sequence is CASGTQGDYEQYF. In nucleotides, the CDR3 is TGTGCCAGCGGGACACAGGGGGACTACGAGCAGTACTTC.